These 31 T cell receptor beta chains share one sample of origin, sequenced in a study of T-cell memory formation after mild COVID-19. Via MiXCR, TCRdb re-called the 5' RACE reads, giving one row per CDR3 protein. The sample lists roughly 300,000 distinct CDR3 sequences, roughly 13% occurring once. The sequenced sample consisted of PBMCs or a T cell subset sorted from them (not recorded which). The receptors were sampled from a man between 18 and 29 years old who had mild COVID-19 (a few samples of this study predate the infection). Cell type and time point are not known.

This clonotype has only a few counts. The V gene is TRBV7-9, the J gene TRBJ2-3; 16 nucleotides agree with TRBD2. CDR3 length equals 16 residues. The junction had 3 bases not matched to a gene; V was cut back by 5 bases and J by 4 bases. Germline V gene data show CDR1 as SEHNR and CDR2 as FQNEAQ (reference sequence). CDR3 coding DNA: TGTGCCAGCAGCATGGGACTAGCGGGGGGGGCAGATACGCAGTATTTT. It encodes CASSMGLAGGADTQYF.

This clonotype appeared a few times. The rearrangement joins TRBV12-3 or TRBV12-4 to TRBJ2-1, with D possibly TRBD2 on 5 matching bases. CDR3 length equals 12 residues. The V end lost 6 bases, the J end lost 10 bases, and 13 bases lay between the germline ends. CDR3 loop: CASSSVGEEQFF. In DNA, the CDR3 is TGTGCCAGCAGCTCAGTCGGGGAGGAGCAGTTCTTC.

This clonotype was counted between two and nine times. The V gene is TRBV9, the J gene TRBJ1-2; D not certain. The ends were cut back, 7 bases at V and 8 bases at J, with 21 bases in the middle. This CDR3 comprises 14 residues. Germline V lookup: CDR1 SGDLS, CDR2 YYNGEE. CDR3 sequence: CASGPARIIFGYTF. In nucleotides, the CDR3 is TGTGCCAGCGGACCAGCAAGGATTATTTTCGGCTACACCTTC.

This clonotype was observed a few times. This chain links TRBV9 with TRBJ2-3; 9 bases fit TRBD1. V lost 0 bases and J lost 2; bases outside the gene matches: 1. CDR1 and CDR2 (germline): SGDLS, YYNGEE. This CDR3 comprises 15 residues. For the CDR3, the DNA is TGTGCCAGCAGCGTAGGACAGGGGGTCACAGATACGCAGTATTTT. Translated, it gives CASSVGQGVTDTQYF.

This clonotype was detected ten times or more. The CDR3, as DNA: TGCGCCAGCAGCCAAGCCCTAGCGGGGGCCAAATCCAAGGAGCTGTTTTTT. This encodes CASSQALAGAKSKELFF. V gene TRBV4-1 combines with J gene TRBJ2-2; 10 bases are shared with TRBD2. Germline CDR1 reads MGHRA; CDR2 reads YSYEKL. The trim removed 1 base at V and 10 bases at J, leaving 12 bases unmatched. This CDR3 is 17 amino acids long.

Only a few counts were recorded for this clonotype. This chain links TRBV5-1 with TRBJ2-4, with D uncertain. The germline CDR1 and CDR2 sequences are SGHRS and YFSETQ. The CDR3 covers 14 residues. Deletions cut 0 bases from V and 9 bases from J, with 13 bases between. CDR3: CASSLGNLKGIQYF. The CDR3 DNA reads TGCGCCAGCAGCTTGGGAAATTTGAAGGGCATTCAGTACTTC.

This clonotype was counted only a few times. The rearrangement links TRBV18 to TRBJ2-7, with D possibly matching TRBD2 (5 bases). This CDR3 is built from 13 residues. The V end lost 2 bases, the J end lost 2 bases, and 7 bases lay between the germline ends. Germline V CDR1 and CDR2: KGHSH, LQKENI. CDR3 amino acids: CASSPRRAYEQYF. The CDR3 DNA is TGTGCCAGCTCACCAAGGCGGGCCTACGAGCAGTACTTC.

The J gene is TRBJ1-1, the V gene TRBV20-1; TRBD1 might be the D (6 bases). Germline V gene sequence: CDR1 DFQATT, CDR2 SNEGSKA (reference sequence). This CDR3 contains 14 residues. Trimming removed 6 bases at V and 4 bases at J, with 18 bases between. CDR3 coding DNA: TGCAGTGCGACAAAACAGGGAGCGGGCACTGAAGCTTTCTTT. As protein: CSATKQGAGTEAFF.

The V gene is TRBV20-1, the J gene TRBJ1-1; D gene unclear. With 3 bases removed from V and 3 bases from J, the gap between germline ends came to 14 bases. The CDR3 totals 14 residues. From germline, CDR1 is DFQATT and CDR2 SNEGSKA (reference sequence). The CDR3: CSASLAFRYTEAFF. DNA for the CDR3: TGCAGTGCTAGTTTGGCATTTCGATACACTGAAGCTTTCTTT.

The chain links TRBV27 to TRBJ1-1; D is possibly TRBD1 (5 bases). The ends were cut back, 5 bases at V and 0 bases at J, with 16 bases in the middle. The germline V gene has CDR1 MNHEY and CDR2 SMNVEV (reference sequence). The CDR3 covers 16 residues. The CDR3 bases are TGTGCCAGCAGTCCCCCTCGATCGGGGCTGAACACTGAAGCTTTCTTT. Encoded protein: CASSPPRSGLNTEAFF.

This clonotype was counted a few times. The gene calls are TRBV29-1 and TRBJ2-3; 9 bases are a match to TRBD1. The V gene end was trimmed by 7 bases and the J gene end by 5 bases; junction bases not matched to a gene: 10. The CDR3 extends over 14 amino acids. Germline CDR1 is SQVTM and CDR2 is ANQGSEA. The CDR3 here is CSGKGTGRRDTQYF. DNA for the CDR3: TGCAGCGGGAAGGGGACAGGGAGACGAGATACGCAGTATTTT.

The CDR3 coding sequence is TGTGCCAGCACCAGGACTAGCGCCAGCTCCTACGAGCAGTACTTC. Amino acids: CASTRTSASSYEQYF. The V call is TRBV6-1, the J call TRBJ2-7; 9 positions agree with TRBD2. The ends lost 7 bases at V and 0 bases at J; junction bases unmatched: 7. Germline CDR1 reads MNHNS; CDR2 reads SASEGT. The CDR3 has 15 residues.

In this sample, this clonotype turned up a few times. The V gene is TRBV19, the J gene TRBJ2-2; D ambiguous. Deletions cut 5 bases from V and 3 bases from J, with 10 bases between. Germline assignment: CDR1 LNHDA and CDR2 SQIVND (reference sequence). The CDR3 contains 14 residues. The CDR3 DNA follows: TGTGCCAGTAGTGTAACGGCTGACACCGGGGAGCTGTTTTTT. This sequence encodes CASSVTADTGELFF.

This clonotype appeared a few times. The DNA of the CDR3 is TGCAGTGCTAGAGACGTGGGGCCCCAGCATTTT. It yields the protein CSARDVGPQHF. This chain uses TRBV20-1 with TRBJ1-5; no reliable D call. This CDR3 has 11 amino acids. Germline assignment: CDR1 DFQATT and CDR2 SNEGSKA (reference sequence). The V and J ends lost 0 bases and 9 bases respectively, with 6 bases between them.

CDR3 loop: CATSDLGERNNEQFF. CDR3 DNA: TGTGCCACCAGTGATTTGGGGGAAAGGAACAATGAGCAGTTCTTC. This chain uses TRBV24-1 with TRBJ2-1; no clear D gene. V dropped 0 bases and J dropped 5 bases, with 10 bases sitting between them. Per germline, CDR1 KGHDR and CDR2 SFDVKD. This CDR3 contains 15 residues.

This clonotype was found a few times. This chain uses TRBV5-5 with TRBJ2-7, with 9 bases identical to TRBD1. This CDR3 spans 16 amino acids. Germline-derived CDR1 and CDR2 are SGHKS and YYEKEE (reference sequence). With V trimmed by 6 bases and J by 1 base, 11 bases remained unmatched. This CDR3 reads CASTPPQGAESYEQYV. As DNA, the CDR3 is TGTGCCAGCACCCCGCCACAGGGGGCAGAGTCCTACGAGCAGTACGTC.

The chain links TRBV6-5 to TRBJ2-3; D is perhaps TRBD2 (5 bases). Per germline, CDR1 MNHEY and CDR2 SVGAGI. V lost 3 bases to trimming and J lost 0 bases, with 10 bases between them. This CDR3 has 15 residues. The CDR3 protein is CASSYGGTSTDTQYF. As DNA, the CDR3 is TGTGCCAGCAGTTATGGAGGAACTAGCACAGATACGCAGTATTTT.

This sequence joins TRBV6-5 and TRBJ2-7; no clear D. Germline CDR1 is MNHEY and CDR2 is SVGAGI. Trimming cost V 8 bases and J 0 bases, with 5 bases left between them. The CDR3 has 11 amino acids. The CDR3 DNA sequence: TGTGCCAGCGGGGACTCCTACGAGCAGTACGTC. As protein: CASGDSYEQYV.

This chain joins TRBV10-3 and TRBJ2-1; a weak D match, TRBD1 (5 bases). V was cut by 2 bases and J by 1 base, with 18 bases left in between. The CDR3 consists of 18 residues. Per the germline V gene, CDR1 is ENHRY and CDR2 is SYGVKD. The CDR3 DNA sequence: TGTGCCATCAGTGAGCCGGAAACAGGCCGTACATCCTACAATGAGCAGTTCTTC. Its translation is CAISEPETGRTSYNEQFF.

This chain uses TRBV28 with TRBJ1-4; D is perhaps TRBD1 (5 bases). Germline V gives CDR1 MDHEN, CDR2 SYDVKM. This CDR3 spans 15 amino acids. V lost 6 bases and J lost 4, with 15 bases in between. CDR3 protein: CASRSRDRFNEKLFF. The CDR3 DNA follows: TGTGCCAGCAGGTCACGGGACCGCTTTAATGAAAAACTGTTTTTT.

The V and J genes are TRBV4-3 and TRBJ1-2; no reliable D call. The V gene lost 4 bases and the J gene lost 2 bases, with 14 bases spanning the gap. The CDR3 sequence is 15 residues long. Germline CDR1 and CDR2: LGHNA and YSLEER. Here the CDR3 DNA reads TGCGCCAGCAGCCCTTCTTCGGATCTGAACTATGGCTACACCTTC. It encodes CASSPSSDLNYGYTF.

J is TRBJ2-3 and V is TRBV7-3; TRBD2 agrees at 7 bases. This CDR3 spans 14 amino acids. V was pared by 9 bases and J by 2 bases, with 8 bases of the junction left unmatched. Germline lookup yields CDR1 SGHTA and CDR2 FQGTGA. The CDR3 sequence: CASSPSGITDTQYF. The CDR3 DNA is TGTGCCAGTTCTCCTAGCGGAATCACAGATACGCAGTATTTT.

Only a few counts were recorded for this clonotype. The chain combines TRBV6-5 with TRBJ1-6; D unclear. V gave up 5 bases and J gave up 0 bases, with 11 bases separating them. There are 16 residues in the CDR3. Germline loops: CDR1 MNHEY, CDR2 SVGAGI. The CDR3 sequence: CASSVQKSSYNSPLHF. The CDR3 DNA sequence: TGTGCCAGCAGTGTACAGAAGAGCTCCTATAATTCACCCCTCCACTTT.

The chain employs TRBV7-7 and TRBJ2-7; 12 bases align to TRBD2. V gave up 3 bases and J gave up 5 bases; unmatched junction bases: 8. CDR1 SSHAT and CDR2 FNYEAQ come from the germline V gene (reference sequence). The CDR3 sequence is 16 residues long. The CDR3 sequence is CASSLSLAGGQNEQYF. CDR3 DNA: TGTGCCAGCAGCTTGAGCCTAGCGGGGGGGCAGAACGAGCAGTACTTC. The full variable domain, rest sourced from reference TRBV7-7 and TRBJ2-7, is GAGVSQSPRYKVTKRGQDVTLRCDPISSHATLYWYQQALGQGPEFLTYFNYEAQPDKSGLPSDRFSAERPEGSISTLTIQRTEQRDSAMYRCASSLSLAGGQNEQYFGPGTRLTVT.

CDR3 residues: CSVCRRENTEAFF. The CDR3 DNA is TGCAGCGTGTGCAGGAGGGAGAACACTGAAGCTTTCTTT. V gene TRBV29-1 combines with J gene TRBJ1-1; unclear D gene. The CDR3 covers 13 residues. The V end was cut by 6 bases, the J end by 1 base, with 12 bases between. The germline V gene encodes CDR1 SQVTM and CDR2 ANQGSEA.

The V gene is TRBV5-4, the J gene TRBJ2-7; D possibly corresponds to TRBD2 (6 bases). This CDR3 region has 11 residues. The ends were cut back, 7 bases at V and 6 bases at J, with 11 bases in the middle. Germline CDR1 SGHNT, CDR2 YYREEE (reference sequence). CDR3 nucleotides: TGTGCCAGCGATGGGGGAGGCGAGCAGTACTTC. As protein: CASDGGGEQYF.

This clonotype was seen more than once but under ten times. This CDR3 is CASSLTGQGGQPQHF. The CDR3 DNA is TGTGCCAGCAGCCTGACCGGACAGGGCGGGCAGCCCCAGCATTTT. This rearrangement joins TRBV6-5 to TRBJ1-5, with TRBD1 matching over 8 bases. Per the germline V gene, CDR1 is MNHEY and CDR2 is SVGAGI. Trimming at V came to 6 bases and at J to 7 bases, leaving 11 bases not matched to a gene. The CDR3 has 15 residues.

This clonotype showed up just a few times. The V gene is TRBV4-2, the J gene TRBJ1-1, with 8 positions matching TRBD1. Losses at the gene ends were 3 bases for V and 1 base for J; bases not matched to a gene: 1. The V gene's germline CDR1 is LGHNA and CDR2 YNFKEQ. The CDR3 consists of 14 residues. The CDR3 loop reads CASSHTGGNTEAFF. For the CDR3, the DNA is TGTGCCAGCAGCCATACAGGGGGGAACACTGAAGCTTTCTTT.

The CDR3 nucleotides read TGTGCCAGCAGCCCATCCGGGGGAACCTACAATGAGCAGTTCTTC. Its protein is CASSPSGGTYNEQFF. V gene TRBV7-3 combines with J gene TRBJ2-1; TRBD2 might be the D (6 bases). The CDR3 loop spans 15 amino acids. Deletions cut 5 bases from V and 2 bases from J, with 13 bases between. The germline V gene has CDR1 SGHTA and CDR2 FQGTGA.

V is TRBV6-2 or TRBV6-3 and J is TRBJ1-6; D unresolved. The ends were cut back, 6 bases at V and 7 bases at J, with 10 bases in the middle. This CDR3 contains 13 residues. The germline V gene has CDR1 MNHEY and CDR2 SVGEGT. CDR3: CASRFYLNSPLHF. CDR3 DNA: TGTGCCAGCAGGTTTTATTTAAATTCACCCCTCCACTTT.

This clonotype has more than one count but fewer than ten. DNA for the CDR3: TGTGCCACCAGTGATTCGGGACTAGCGGACAATGAGCAGTTCTTC. Protein product: CATSDSGLADNEQFF. The chain couples TRBV24-1 to TRBJ2-1; 11 bases line up with TRBD2. The CDR3 covers 15 residues. Per germline, CDR1 KGHDR and CDR2 SFDVKD. With V trimmed by 2 bases and J by 5 bases, 1 base remained unmatched.